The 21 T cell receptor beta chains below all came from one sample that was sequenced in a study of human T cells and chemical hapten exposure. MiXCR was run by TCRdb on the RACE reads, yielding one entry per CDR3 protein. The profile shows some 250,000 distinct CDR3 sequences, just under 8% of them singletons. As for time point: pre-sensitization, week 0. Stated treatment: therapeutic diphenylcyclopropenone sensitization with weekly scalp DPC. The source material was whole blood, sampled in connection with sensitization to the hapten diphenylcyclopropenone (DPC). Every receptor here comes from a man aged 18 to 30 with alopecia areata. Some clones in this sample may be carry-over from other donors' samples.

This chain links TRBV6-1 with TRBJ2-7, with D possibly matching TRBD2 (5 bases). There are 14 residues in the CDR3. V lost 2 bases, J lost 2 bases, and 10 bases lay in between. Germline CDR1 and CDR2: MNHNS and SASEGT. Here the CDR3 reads CASSESGIAYEQYF. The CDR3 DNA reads TGTGCCAGCAGTGAATCGGGGATCGCCTACGAGCAGTACTTC.

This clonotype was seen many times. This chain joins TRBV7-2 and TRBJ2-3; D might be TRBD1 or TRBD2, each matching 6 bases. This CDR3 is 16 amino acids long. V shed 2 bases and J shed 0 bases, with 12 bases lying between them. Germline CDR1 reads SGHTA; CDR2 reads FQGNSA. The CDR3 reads CASSLLSGASTDTQYF. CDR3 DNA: TGTGCCAGCAGCTTACTATCGGGGGCCAGCACAGATACGCAGTATTTT.

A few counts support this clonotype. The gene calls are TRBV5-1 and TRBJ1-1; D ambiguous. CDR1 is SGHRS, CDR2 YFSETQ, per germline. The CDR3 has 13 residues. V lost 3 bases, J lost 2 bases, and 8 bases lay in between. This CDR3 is CASSSRVNTEAFF. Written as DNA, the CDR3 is TGCGCCAGCAGCTCCAGAGTAAACACTGAAGCTTTCTTT.

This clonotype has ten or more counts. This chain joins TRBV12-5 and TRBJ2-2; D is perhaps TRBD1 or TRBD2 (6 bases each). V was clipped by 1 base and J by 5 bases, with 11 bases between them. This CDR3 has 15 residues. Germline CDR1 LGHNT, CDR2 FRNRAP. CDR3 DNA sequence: TGTGCTAGTGGTTTGGACAGGGAGGCTACCGGGGAGCTGTTTTTT. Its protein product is CASGLDREATGELFF. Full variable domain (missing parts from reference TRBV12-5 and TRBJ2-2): DARVTQTPRHKVTEMGQEVTMRCQPILGHNTVFWYRQTMMQGLELLAYFRNRAPLDDSGMPKDRFSAEMPDATLATLKIQPSEPRDSAVYFCASGLDREATGELFFGEGSRLTVL.

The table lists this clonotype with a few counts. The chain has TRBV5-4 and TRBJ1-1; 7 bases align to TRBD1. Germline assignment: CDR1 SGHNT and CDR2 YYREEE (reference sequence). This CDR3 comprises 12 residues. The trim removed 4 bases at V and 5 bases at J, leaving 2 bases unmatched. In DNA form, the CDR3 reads TGTGCCAGCAGCCCGGACAGGACTGAAGCTTTCTTT. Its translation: CASSPDRTEAFF.

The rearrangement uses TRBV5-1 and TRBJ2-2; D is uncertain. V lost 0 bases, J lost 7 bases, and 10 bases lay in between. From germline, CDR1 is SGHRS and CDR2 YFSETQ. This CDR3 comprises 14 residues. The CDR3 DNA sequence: TGCGCCAGCAGCTTGGACCCTACCAGCGGGGAGCTGTTTTTT. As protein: CASSLDPTSGELFF.

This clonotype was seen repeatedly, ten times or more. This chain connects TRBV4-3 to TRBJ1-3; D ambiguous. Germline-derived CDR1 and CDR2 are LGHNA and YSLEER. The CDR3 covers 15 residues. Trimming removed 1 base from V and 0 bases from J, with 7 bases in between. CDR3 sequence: CASSQVYHSGNTIYF. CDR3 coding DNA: TGCGCCAGCAGCCAAGTTTACCACTCTGGAAACACCATATATTTT.

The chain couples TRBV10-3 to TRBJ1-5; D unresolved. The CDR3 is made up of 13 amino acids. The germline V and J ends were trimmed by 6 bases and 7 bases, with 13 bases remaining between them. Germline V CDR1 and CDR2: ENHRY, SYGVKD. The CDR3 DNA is TGTGCCATCAGGGAAGGCTTAACCCAGCCCCAGCATTTT. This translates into CAIREGLTQPQHF.

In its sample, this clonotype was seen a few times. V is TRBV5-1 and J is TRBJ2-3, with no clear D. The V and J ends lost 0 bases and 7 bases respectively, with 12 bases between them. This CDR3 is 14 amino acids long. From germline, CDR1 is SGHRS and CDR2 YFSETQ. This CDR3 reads CASSLERPPHTQYF. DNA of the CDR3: TGCGCCAGCAGCTTGGAGAGGCCTCCCCATACGCAGTATTTT.

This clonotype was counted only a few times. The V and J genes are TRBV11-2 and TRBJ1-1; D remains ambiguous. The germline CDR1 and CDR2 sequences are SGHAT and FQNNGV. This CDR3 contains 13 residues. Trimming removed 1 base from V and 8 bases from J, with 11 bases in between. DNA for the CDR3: TGTGCCAGCAGCTTAGGATCTTTCGCGGAAGCTTTCTTT. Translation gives CASSLGSFAEAFF.

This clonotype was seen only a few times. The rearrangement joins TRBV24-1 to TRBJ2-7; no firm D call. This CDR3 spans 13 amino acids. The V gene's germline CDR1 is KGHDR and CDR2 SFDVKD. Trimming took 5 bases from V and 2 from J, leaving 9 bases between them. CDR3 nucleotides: TGTGCCACCAGTGGGGCTGGGACCTACGAGCAGTACTTC. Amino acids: CATSGAGTYEQYF.

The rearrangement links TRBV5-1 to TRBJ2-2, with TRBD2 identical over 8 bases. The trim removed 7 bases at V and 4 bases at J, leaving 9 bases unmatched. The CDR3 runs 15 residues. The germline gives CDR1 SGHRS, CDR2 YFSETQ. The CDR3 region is CASASGGSRTGELFF. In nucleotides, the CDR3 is TGCGCCAGCGCCAGCGGGGGATCCCGCACCGGGGAGCTGTTTTTT.

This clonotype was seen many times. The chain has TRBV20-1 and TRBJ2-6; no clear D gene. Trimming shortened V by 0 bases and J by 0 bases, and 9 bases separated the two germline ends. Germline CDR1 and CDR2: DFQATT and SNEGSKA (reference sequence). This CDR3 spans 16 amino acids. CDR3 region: CSARDLGPSGANVLTF. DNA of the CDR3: TGCAGTGCTAGAGATCTGGGTCCCTCTGGGGCCAACGTCCTGACTTTC.

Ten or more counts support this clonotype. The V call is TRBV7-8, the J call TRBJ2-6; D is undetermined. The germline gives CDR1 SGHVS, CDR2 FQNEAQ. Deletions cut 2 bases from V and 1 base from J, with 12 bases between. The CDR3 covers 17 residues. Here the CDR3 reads CASSLSGFGSGANVLTF. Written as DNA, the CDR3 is TGTGCCAGCAGCTTATCCGGGTTTGGTTCTGGGGCCAACGTCCTGACTTTC.

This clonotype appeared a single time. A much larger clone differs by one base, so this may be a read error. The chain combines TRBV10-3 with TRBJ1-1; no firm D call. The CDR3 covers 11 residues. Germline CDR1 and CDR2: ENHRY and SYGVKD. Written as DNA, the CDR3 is TGTGCCATCAGGGGGAACACTAAAGCTTTCTTT. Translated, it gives CAIRGNTKAFF.

CDR3 loop: CASLLGVGYSNQPQHF. As DNA, the CDR3 is TGTGCCAGCCTCCTAGGCGTTGGCTATAGCAATCAGCCCCAGCATTTT. V usage is TRBV6-1 and J usage is TRBJ1-5; D remains ambiguous. Germline CDR1 and CDR2: MNHNS and SASEGT. The CDR3 loop spans 16 amino acids. Trimming shortened V by 8 bases and J by 0 bases, and 17 bases separated the two germline ends.

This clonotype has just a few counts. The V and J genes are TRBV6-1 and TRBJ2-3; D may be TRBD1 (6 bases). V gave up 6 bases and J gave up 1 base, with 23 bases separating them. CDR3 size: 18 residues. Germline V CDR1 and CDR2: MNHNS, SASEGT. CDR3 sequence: CASSPKPQGQRGTDTQYF. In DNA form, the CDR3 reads TGTGCCAGCAGCCCGAAACCCCAGGGGCAAAGGGGCACAGATACGCAGTATTTT.

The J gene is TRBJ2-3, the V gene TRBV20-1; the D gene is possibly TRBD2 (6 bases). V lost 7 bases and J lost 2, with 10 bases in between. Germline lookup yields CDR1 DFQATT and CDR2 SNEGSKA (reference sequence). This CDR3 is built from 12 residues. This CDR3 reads CSGSGDTDTQYF. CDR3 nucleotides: TGCAGTGGGTCGGGGGACACAGATACGCAGTATTTT.

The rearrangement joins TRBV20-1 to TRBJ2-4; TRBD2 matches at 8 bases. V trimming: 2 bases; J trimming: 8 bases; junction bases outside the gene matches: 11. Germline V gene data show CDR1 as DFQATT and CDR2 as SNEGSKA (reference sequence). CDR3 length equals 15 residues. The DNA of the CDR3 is TGCAGTGCTAGAACCGGGGGGGCCTATAGGGACATTCAGTACTTC. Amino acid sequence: CSARTGGAYRDIQYF.

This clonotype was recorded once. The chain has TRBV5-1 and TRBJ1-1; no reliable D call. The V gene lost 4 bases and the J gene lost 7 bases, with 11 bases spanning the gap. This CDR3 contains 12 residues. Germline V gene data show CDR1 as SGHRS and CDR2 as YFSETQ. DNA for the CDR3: TGCGCCAGCAGCCAGGACTGGATTGAAGCTTTCTTT. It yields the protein CASSQDWIEAFF.

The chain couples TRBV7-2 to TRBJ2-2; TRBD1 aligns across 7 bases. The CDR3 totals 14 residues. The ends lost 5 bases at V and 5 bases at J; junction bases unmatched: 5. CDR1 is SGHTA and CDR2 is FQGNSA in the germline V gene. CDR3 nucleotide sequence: TGTGCCAGCAGCGCCGACAGGGAGACCGGGGAGCTGTTTTTT. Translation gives CASSADRETGELFF.